Below, 7 T cell receptor beta chains from the same sample are listed, as sequenced in a study of beta chain features in type 1 diabetes (dated by TCRdb to the late 2010s). No cognate antigen is known for these TCRs. Library preparation employed the immunoSEQ multiplex PCR assay. The High Capacity cDNA Reverse Transcription Kit was used to reverse transcribe all of the isolated RNA, meaning that expressed TCRB transcripts were what got sequenced. TCRdb took over this immuneACCESS table, retaining in-frame rearrangements with V and J assigned. Such tables are incomplete; in checked studies, under half of the missing clones stem from an unresolved V gene, and the remainder is unexplained. Counted in this sample were about 650,000 clones; over 10% of them appeared once. The top ten hold 0.09% to 0.15% of the sample. Broad study findings and their caveats: In all four CD4+ subsets, TCRB CDR3 length was moderately but significantly shorter in type 1 diabetes patients.

The material sequenced was naive CD4+ T cells from blood. Reading the label with the study, this specimen's cell subset or site is: true naive CD4+ T cells. Receptors were obtained from a man aged 25-45 years with type 1 diabetes.

This chain uses TRBV23-1 with TRBJ1-2, with D perhaps matching TRBD1 (6 bases). TRBV23-1 counts as an open reading frame of uncertain function. Trimming stripped 0 bases from V and 5 bases from J, with 16 bases between. The CDR3 is 16 amino acids. The CDR3 DNA follows: TGCGCCAGCAGTCAATCTACTACAGGGTACGGATATGGCTACACCTTC. Amino acids: CASSQSTTGYGYGYTF.

This clone was seen a handful of times. The rearrangement joins TRBV9 to TRBJ2-7; 10 nucleotides align to TRBD2. V lost 0 bases to trimming and J lost 0 bases; unmatched junction nucleotides: 9. The CDR3 is 18 residues long. Germline assignment: CDR1 SGDLS and CDR2 YYNGEE. The CDR3, as DNA: TGTGCCAGCAGCGTAGTAGCGGGGGGCTCGCCCAGCTCCTACGAGCAGTACTTC. Protein product: CASSVVAGGSPSSYEQYF.

V and J are TRBV9 and TRBJ2-1, with 11 bases that match TRBD2. The length of the CDR3 is 17 residues. Germline V gene data show CDR1 as SGDLS and CDR2 as YYNGEE. V was clipped by 3 bases and J by 6 bases; unmatched bases: 11. The CDR3 sequence: CASSDSSGTSGRNEQFF. In DNA form, the CDR3 reads TGTGCCAGCAGCGATTCCTCCGGGACTAGCGGACGCAATGAGCAGTTCTTC.

The chain combines TRBV7-7 with TRBJ2-6, with a tentative D call TRBD1 (5 bases). Trimming cost V 5 bases and J 0 bases, with 11 bases left between them. This CDR3 has 16 amino acids. Per germline, CDR1 SSHAT and CDR2 FNYEAQ (reference sequence). CDR3: CASSPDTGSGANVLTF. The CDR3 DNA follows: TGTGCCAGCAGCCCTGATACAGGCTCTGGGGCCAACGTCCTGACTTTC.

The chain employs TRBV27 and TRBJ2-5, with D unresolved. The CDR3 extends over 13 amino acids. With 5 bases removed from V and 4 bases from J, the gap between germline ends came to 11 bases. CDR1 MNHEY and CDR2 SMNVEV come from the germline V gene (reference sequence). The CDR3 DNA reads TGTGCCAGCAGTCGCGACGGGTCAGAGACCCAGTACTTC. This gives the protein CASSRDGSETQYF.

This clone was observed a few times. The DNA for the CDR3 is TGTGCCAGCAGTTACTCTGGACAGATGAACACTGAAGCTTTCTTT. Protein product: CASSYSGQMNTEAFF. The chain links TRBV6-5 to TRBJ1-1, with D perhaps matching TRBD1 (6 bases). CDR1 MNHEY and CDR2 SVGAGI come from the germline V gene. The CDR3 totals 15 residues. V was pared by 0 bases and J by 0 bases, with 8 bases between.

The rearrangement links TRBV11-2 to TRBJ2-3; maybe TRBD1 (6 bases). Germline loops: CDR1 SGHAT, CDR2 FQNNGV. The CDR3 sequence is 14 residues long. With 5 bases removed from V and 4 bases from J, the gap between germline ends came to 13 bases. CDR3 protein: CASSPRTDPDTQYF. Written as DNA, the CDR3 is TGTGCCAGCAGCCCGAGGACAGACCCAGATACGCAGTATTTT. Drawing the rest from reference TRBV11-2 and TRBJ2-3, the complete variable domain is EAGVAQSPRYKIIEKRQSVAFWCNPISGHATLYWYQQILGQGPKLLIQFQNNGVVDDSQLPKDRFSAERLKGVDSTLKIQPAKLEDSAVYLCASSPRTDPDTQYFGPGTRLTVL.